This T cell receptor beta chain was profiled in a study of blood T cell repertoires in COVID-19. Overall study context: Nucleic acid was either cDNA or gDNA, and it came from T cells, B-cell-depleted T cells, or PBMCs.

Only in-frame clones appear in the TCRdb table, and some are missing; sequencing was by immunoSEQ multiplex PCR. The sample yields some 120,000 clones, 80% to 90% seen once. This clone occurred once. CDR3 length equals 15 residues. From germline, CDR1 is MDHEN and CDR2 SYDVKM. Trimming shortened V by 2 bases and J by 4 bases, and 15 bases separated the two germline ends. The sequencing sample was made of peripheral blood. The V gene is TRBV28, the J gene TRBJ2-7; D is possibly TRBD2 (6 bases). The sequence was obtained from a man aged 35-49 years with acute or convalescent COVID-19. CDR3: CASSLPGGTGYEQYF. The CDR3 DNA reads TGTGCCAGCAGTTTACCTGGCGGGACGGGTTACGAGCAGTACTTC.